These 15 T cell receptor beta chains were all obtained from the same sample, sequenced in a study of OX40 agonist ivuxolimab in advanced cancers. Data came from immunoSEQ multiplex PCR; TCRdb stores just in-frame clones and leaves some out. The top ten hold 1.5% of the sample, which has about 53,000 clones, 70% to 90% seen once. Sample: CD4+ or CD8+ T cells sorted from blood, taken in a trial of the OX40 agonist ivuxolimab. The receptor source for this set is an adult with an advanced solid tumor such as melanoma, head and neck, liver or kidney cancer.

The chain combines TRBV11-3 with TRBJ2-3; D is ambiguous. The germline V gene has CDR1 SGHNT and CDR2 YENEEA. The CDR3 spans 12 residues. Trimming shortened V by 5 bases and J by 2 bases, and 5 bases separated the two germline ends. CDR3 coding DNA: TGTGCCAGCAGCGGGTCCACAGATACGCAGTATTTT. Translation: CASSGSTDTQYF. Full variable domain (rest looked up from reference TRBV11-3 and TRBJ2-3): EAGVVQSPRYKIIEKKQPVAFWCNPISGHNTLYWYLQNLGQGPELLIRYENEEAVDDSQLPKDRFSAERLKGVDSTLKIQPAELGDSAVYLCASSGSTDTQYFGPGTRLTVL.

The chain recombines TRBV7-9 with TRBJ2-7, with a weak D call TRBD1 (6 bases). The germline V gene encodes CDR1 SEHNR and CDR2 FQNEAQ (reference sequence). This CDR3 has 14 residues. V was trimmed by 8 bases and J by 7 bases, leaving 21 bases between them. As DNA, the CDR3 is TGTGCCAGCGAGCCGCGGATGGGGACAATAGAGCAGTACTTC. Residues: CASEPRMGTIEQYF.

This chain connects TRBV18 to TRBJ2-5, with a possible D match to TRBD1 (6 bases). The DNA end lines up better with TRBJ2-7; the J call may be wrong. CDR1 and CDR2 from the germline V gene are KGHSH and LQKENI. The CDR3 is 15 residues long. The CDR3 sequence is CASSLSASRGNEQYF. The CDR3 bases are TGTGCCAGCTCACTCTCCGCTAGCAGGGGTAACGAGCAGTACTTC.

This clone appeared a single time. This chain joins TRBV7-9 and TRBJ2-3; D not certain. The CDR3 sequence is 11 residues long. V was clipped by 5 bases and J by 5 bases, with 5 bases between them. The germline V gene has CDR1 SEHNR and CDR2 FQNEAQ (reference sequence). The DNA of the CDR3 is TGTGCCAGCAGCCCTCAAGATACGCAGTATTTT. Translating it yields CASSPQDTQYF.

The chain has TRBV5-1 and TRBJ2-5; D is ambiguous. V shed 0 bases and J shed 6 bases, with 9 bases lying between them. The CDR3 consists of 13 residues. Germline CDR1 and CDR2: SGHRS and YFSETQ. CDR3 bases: TGCGCCAGCAGCTTGGTAACTTCCCAGACCCAGTACTTC. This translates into CASSLVTSQTQYF.

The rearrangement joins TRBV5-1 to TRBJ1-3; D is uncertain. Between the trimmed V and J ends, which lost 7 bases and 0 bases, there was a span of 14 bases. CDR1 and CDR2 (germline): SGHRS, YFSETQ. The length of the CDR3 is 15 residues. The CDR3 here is CASSTTPLSGNTIYF. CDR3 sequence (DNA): TGCGCCAGCTCGACAACCCCTCTCTCTGGAAACACCATATATTTT.

The CDR3 spells CASSFSGSRPYEQYF. The CDR3 DNA follows: TGCGCCAGCAGCTTTAGCGGGAGTAGGCCCTACGAGCAGTACTTC. The chain recombines TRBV5-1 with TRBJ2-7, with 9 bases matching TRBD2. V gave up 2 bases and J gave up 2 bases; unmatched junction bases: 5. The CDR3 runs 15 residues. Germline assignment: CDR1 SGHRS and CDR2 YFSETQ.

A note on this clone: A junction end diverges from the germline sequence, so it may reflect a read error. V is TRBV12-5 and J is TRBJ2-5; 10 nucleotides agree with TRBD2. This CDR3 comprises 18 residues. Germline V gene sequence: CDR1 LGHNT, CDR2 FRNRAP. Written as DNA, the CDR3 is TGTGCTAGTGCTTTGGGGCTAGCGGGAGCTGGGGGCCAAGAGACCCAGTACTTC. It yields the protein CASALGLAGAGGQETQYF.

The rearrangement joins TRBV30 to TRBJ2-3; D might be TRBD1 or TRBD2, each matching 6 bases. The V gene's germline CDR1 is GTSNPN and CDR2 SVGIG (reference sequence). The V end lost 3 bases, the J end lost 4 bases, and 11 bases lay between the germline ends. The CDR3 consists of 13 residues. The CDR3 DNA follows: TGTGCCTGGAGACAGGGACTTCCAGATACGCAGTATTTT. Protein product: CAWRQGLPDTQYF. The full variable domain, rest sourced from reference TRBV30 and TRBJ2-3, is SQTIHQWPATLVQPVGSPLSLECTVEGTSNPNLYWYRQAAGRGLQLLFYSVGIGQISSEVPQNLSASRPQDRQFILSSKKLLLSDSGFYLCAWRQGLPDTQYFGPGTRLTVL.

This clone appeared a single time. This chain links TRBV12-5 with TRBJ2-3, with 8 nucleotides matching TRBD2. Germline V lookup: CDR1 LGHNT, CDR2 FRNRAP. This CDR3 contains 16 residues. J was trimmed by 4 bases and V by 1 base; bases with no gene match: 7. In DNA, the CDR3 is TGTGCTAGTGGTTTGGGACTCGGGAGGGGGGCAGATACGCAGTATTTT. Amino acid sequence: CASGLGLGRGADTQYF.

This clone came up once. CDR3 DNA sequence: TGTGCCAGCAGCTTAGGCGGGGATGGGGCCAACGTCCTGACTTTC. Translation gives CASSLGGDGANVLTF. V gene TRBV11-2 combines with J gene TRBJ2-6, with D perhaps TRBD2 (6 bases). CDR1 is SGHAT and CDR2 is FQNNGV in the germline V gene. This CDR3 spans 15 amino acids. Between the trimmed V and J ends, which lost 1 base and 3 bases, there was a span of 7 bases.

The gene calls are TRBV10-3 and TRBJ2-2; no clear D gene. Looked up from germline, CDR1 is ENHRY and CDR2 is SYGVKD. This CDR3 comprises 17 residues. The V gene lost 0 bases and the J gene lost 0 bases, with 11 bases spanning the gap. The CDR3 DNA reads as TGTGCCATCAGTGAGTCGAAAACCAGAGCGAACACCGGGGAGCTGTTTTTT. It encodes CAISESKTRANTGELFF.

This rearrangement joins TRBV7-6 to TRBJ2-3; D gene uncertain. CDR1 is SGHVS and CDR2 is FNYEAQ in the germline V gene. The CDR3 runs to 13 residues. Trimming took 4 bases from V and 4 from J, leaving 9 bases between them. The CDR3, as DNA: TGTGCCAGCAGCTCCCTCCGGGCAGATACGCAGTATTTT. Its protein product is CASSSLRADTQYF.

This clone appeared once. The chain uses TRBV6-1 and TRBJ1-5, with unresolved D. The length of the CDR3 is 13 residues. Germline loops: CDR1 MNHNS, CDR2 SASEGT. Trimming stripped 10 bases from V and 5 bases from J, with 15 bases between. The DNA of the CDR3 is TGTGCCACTAGAACTACCGGTTATCAGCCCCAGCATTTT. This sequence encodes CATRTTGYQPQHF.

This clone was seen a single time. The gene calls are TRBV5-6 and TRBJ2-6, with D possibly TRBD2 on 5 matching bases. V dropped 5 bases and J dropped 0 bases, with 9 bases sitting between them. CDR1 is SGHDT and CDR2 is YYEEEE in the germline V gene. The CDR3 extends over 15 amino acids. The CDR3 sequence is CASSLGDSGANVLTF. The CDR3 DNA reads TGTGCCAGCAGTCTCGGGGACTCTGGGGCCAACGTCCTGACTTTC. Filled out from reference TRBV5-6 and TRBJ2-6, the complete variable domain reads DAGVTQSPTHLIKTRGQQVTLRCSPKSGHDTVSWYQQALGQGPQFIFQYYEEEERQRGNFPDRFSGHQFPNYSSELNVNALLLGDSALYLCASSLGDSGANVLTFGAGSRLTVL.